Below, one T cell receptor (beta chain) is given with its context. Its target is not known. These data belong to a study of OX40 agonist ivuxolimab in advanced cancers. Study as a whole: Past anti-PD-1, anti-PD-L1 or anti-CTLA-4 therapy was accepted, and roughly 38% had received some. Study-wide findings and caveats: At 0.1-3.0 mg/kg, partial responders had clonal expansion among the lowest observed. Expanded clones were, on average, more numerous in CD8+ T cells than in CD4+.

This CDR3 has 15 amino acids. V gave up 0 bases and J gave up 4 bases, with 13 bases separating them. CDR1 and CDR2 from the germline V gene are SGHDT and YYEEEE. The repertoire was sequenced with immunoSEQ multiplex PCR; TCRdb's copy has only in-frame clones and lacks some. The top ten hold 40% to 50% of the sample, which has more than 45,000 clones, around 90% seen once. The sample was CD4+ or CD8+ T cells sorted from blood, taken in a trial of the OX40 agonist ivuxolimab. This receptor was obtained from an adult with an advanced solid tumor such as melanoma, head and neck, liver or kidney cancer. The chain recombines TRBV5-6 with TRBJ1-2; TRBD1 might be the D (5 bases). CDR3 protein: CASSLGGQGSYGYTF. CDR3 DNA: TGTGCCAGCAGCTTGGGGGGTCAGGGTTCCTATGGCTACACCTTC. Using reference TRBV5-6 and TRBJ1-2 for the parts outside the CDR3, the full variable domain is DAGVTQSPTHLIKTRGQQVTLRCSPKSGHDTVSWYQQALGQGPQFIFQYYEEEERQRGNFPDRFSGHQFPNYSSELNVNALLLGDSALYLCASSLGGQGSYGYTFGSGTRLTVV.